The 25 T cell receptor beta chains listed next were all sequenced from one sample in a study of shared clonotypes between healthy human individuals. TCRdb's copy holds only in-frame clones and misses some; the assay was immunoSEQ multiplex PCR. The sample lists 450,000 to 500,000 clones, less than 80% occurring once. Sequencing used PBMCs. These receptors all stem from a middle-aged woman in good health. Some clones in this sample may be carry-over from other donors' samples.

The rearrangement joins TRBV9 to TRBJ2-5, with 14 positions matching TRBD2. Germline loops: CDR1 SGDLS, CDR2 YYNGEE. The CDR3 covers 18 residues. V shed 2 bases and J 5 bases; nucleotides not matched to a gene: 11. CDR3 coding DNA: TGTGCCAGCAGCGTCACCGGGACTAGCGGGAGTATGGGTGAGACCCAGTACTTC. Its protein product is CASSVTGTSGSMGETQYF.

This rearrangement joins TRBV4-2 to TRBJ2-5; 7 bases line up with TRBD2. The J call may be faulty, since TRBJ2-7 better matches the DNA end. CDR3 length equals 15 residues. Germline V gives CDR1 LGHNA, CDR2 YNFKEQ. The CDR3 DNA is TGTGCCAGCAGCCCTTCTAGCGGAGTCTCCTACGAGCAGTACTTC. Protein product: CASSPSSGVSYEQYF.

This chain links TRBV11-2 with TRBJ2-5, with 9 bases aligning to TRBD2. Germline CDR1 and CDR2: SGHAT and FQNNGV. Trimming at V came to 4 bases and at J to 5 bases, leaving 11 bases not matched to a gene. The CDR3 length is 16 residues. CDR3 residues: CASSSFLAGRGETQYF. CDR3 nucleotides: TGTGCCAGCAGCTCGTTCCTAGCGGGAAGGGGGGAGACCCAGTACTTC.

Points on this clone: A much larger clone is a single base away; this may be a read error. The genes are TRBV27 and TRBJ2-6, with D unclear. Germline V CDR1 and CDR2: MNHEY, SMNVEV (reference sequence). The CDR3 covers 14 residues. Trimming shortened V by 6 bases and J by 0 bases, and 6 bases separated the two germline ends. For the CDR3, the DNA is TGTGCCAGCAGAATGAGCTCTGGGGCCAACGTCCTGACTTTC. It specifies CASRMSSGANVLTF.

This chain's CDR3 is CASSEGATRNYGYTF. CDR3 DNA sequence: TGTGCCAGCAGTGAAGGAGCCACGCGTAACTATGGCTACACCTTC. The genes are TRBV6-1 and TRBJ1-2; no firm D call. Trimming removed 1 base from V and 1 base from J, with 10 bases in between. Germline CDR1 MNHNS, CDR2 SASEGT. This CDR3 is 15 amino acids long.

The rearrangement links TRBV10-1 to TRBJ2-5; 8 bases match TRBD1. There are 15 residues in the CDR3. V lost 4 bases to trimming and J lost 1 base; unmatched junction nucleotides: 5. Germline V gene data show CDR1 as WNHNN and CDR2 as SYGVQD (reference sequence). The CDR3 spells CASSVQGAGQETQYF. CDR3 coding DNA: TGCGCCAGCAGTGTCCAGGGGGCAGGCCAAGAGACCCAGTACTTC.

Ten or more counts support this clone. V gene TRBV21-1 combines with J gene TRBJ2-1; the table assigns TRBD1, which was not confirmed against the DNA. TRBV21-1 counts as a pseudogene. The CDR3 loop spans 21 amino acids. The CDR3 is CASSKSPPKSQVQGLDNEQFF. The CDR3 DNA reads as TGTGCCAGCAGCAAATCCCCACCCAAATCTCAGGTACAGGGCTTGGACAATGAGCAGTTCTTC.

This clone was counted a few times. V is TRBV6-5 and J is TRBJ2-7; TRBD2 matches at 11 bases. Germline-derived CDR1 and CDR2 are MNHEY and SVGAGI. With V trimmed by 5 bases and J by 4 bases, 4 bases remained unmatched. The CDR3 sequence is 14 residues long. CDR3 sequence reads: CASSTPSGRYEQYF. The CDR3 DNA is TGTGCCAGCAGTACTCCTAGCGGGAGGTACGAGCAGTACTTC.

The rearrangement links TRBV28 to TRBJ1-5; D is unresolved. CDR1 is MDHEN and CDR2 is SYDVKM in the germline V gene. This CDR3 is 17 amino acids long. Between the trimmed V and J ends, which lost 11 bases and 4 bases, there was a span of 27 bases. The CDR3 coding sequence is TGTGCCTCACGACAAAAAGGTCAGACCGGGTTAAATCAGCCCCAGCATTTT. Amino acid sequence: CASRQKGQTGLNQPQHF.

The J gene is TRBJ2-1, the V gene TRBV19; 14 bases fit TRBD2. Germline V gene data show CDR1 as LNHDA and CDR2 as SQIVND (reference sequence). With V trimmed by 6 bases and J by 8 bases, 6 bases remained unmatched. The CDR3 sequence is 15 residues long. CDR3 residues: CASSRLAGGPYEQFF. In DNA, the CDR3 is TGTGCCAGTAGCCGACTAGCGGGAGGGCCTTATGAGCAGTTCTTC.

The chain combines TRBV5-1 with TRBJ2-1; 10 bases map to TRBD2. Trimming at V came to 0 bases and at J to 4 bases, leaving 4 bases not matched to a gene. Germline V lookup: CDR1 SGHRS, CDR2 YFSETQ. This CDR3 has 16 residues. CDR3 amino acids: CASSLDLAGAYNEQFF. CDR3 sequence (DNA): TGCGCCAGCAGCTTGGATCTAGCGGGAGCGTACAATGAGCAGTTCTTC.

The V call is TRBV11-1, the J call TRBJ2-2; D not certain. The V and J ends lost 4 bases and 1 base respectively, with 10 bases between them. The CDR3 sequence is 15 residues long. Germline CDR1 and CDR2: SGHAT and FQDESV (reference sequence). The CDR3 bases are TGTGCCAGCAGCTGGGGTGTGGGGAACACCGGGGAGCTGTTTTTT. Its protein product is CASSWGVGNTGELFF.

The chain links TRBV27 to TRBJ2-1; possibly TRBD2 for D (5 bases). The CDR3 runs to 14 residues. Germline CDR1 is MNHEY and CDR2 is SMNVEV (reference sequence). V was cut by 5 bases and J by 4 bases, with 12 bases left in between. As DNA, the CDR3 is TGTGCCAGCAGTAAGAGGGAGTTGTACAATGAGCAGTTCTTC. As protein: CASSKRELYNEQFF.

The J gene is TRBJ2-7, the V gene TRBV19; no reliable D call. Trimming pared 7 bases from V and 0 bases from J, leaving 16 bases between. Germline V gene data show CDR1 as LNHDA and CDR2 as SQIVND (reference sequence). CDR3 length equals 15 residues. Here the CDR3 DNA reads TGTGCCAGTAAGAGAGAGGCCCGAAGCTCCTACGAGCAGTACTTC. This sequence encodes CASKREARSSYEQYF.

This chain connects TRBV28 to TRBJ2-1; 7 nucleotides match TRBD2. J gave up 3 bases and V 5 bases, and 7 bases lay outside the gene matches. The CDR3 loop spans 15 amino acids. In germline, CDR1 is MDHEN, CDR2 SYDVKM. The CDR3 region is CASSPSGAFYNEQFF. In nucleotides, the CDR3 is TGTGCCAGCAGTCCCAGCGGGGCTTTCTACAATGAGCAGTTCTTC.

In DNA form, the CDR3 reads TGTGCCAGCAGCTTAGTCACGGGGAGGGATGAAAAACTGTTTTTT. Translation: CASSLVTGRDEKLFF. This rearrangement joins TRBV7-8 to TRBJ1-4; no firm D call. The CDR3 has 15 residues. V lost 1 base and J lost 6, with 12 bases in between. The germline V gene encodes CDR1 SGHVS and CDR2 FQNEAQ.

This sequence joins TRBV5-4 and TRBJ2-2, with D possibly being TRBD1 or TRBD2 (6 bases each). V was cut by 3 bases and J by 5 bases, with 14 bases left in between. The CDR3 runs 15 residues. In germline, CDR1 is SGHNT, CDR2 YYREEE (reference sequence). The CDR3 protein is CASSWASGATGELFF. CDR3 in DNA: TGTGCCAGCAGCTGGGCCTCGGGGGCGACCGGGGAGCTGTTTTTT.

This CDR3 is CASSPPTPNEQFF. The CDR3 nucleotides read TGTGCCAGCTCACCCCCCACTCCGAATGAGCAGTTCTTC. The chain links TRBV18 to TRBJ2-1; D unclear. In germline, CDR1 is KGHSH, CDR2 LQKENI. CDR3 length: 13 residues. The V gene lost 3 bases and the J gene lost 7 bases, with 10 bases spanning the gap.

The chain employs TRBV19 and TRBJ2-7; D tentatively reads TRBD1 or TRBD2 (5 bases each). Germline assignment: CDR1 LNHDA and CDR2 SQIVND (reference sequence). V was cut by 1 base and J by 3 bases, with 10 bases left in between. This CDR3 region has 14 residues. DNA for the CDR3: TGTGCCAGTAGTATAGCTGAGGGGTTCTACGAGCAGTACTTC. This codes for CASSIAEGFYEQYF.

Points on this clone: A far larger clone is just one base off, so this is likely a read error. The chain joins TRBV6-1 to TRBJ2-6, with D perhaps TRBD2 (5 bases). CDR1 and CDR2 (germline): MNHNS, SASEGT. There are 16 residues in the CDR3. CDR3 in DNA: TGTGCCAACAGTGAATTGGACTTCTCTGGGGCCAACGTCCTGACTTTC. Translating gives CANSELDFSGANVLTF.

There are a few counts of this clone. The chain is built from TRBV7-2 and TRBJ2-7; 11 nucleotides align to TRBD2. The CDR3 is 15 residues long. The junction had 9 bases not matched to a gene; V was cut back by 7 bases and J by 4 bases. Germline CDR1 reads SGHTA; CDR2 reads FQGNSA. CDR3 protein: CASNPSGLAVYEQYF. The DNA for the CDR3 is TGTGCCAGCAACCCCTCGGGACTAGCGGTTTACGAGCAGTACTTC.

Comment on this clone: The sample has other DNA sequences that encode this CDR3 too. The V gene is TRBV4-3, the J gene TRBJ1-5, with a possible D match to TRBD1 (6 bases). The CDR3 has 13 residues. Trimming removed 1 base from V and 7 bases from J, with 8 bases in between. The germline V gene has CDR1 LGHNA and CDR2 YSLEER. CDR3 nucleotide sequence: TGCGCCAGCAGCCAAGGGGGGGGCCAGCCCCAGCATTTT. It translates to CASSQGGGQPQHF.

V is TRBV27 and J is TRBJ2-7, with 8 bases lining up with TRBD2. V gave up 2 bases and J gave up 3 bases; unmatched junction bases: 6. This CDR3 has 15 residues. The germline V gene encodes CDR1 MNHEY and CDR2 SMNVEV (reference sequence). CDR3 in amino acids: CASSLRLASYYEQYF. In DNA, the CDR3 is TGTGCCAGCAGTTTAAGACTAGCGAGCTACTACGAGCAGTACTTC.

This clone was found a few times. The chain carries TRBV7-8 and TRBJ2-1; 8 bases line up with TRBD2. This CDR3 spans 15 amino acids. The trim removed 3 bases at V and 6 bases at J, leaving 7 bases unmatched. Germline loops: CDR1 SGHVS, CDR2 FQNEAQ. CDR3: CASSFRLAWSNEQFF. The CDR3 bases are TGTGCCAGCAGCTTTAGACTAGCGTGGAGCAATGAGCAGTTCTTC. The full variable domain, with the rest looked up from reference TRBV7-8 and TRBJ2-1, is GAGVSQSPRYKVAKRGQDVALRCDPISGHVSLFWYQQALGQGPEFLTYFQNEAQLDKSGLPSDRFFAERPEGSVSTLKIQRTQQEDSAVYLCASSFRLAWSNEQFFGPGTRLTVL.

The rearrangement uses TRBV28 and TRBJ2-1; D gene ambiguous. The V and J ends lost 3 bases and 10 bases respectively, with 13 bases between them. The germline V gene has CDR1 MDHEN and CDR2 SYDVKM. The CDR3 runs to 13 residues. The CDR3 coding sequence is TGTGCCAGCAGTTTGGGCCTGGGATACGAGCAGTTCTTC. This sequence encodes CASSLGLGYEQFF.